This T cell receptor beta chain was sequenced for a study of blood T cell repertoires in COVID-19. For the study at large: PBMCs, B-cell-depleted T cells, or T cells provided the cDNA or gDNA that made up the material.

This clone was seen a handful of times. The CDR3 spans 13 residues. Trimming cost V 6 bases and J 4 bases; bases outside gene matches: 5. CDR1 is SQVTM and CDR2 is ANQGSEA in the germline V gene. Original analysis: Amplification from reference gene primers served as the basis for estimated nucleated cell counts. Profiling relied on immunoSEQ multiplex PCR, and the TCRdb table lists in-frame clones only, not all of them. The V and J calls and clone size were taken over from that table, and D and trimming were inferred from the DNA. The table includes around 350,000 clones, approximately 86% detected once.

The TCR originated in a human donor in a cohort sampled during active COVID-19. The V gene is TRBV29-1, the J gene TRBJ1-4; 7 bases are a match to TRBD1. Specimen: peripheral blood. The CDR3 protein is CSVPGTDNEKLFF. The CDR3 DNA follows: TGCAGCGTCCCAGGGACAGATAATGAAAAACTGTTTTTT.